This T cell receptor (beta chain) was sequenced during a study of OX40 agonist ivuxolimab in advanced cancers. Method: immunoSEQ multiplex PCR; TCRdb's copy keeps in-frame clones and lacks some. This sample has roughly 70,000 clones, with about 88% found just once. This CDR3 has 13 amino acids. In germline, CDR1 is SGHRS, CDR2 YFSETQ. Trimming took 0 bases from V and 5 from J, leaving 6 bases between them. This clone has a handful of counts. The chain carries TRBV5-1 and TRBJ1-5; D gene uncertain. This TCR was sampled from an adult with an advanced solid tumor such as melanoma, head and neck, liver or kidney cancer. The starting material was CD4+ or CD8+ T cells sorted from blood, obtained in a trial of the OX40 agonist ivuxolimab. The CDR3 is CASSLVGDQPQHF. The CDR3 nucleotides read TGCGCCAGCAGCTTGGTGGGTGATCAGCCCCAGCATTTT. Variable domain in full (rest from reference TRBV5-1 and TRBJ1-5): KAGVTQTPRYLIKTRGQQVTLSCSPISGHRSVSWYQQTPGQGLQFLFEYFSETQRNKGNFPGRFSGRQFSNSRSEMNVSTLELGDSALYLCASSLVGDQPQHFGDGTRLSIL.